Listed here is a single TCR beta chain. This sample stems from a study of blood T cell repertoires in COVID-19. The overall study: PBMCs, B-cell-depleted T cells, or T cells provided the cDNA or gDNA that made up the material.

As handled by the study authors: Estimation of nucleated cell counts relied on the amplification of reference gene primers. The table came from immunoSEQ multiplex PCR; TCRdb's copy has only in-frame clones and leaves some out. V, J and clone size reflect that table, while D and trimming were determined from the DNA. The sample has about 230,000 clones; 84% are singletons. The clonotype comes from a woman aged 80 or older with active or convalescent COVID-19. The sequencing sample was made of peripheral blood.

The CDR3 region has the DNA TGTGCCAGCAGCCACTATTCAGGAAAAGGGAACACTGAAGCTTTCTTT. This encodes CASSHYSGKGNTEAFF. J is TRBJ1-1 and V is TRBV3-1 (or the pseudogene TRBV3-2); D uncertain. Germline values: CDR1 LGHDT, CDR2 YNNKEL (reference sequence). Trimming took off 3 bases at V and 1 base at J, with 15 bases between the two ends. This CDR3 contains 16 residues.